This T cell receptor (beta chain) was identified during a study of OX40 agonist ivuxolimab in advanced cancers. For the study at large: All patients had ivuxolimab intravenously every 2 weeks at 0.01 to 10 mg/kg. Study-wide results and limits: At 0.1 to 3.0 mg/kg and by week 6, CD4+ and CD8+ T cells in the blood had expanded clonally. Clonal expansion among partial responders at 0.1-3.0 mg/kg ranked near the lowest.

The CDR3 loop spans 15 amino acids. Trimming stripped 4 bases from V and 0 bases from J, with 13 bases between. Germline CDR1 reads SGHNT; CDR2 reads YYREEE (reference sequence). Concerning this clone: Its antigen is undetermined.

Method: immunoSEQ multiplex PCR; TCRdb's copy keeps in-frame clones and lacks some. The sample has about 21,000 clones, about 87% seen once; the top ten hold around 30%. Sequenced material: CD4+ or CD8+ T cells sorted from blood, taken in a trial of the OX40 agonist ivuxolimab. This rearrangement joins TRBV5-4 to TRBJ1-1; D possibly corresponds to TRBD1 (5 bases). The receptor comes from an adult with an advanced solid tumor such as melanoma, head and neck, liver or kidney cancer. CDR3 region: CASSETETLNTEAFF. CDR3 in DNA: TGTGCCAGCAGCGAGACAGAAACTTTGAACACTGAAGCTTTCTTT.